This TCR beta chain is drawn from a study of monozygotic twins with inflammatory bowel disease. Findings of the study overall: Those with IBD had lower TCRbeta diversity (inverse Simpson) than their healthy co-twins did.

The CDR3 runs 16 residues. Germline assignment: CDR1 SGHTA and CDR2 FQGNSA. The quantity of total RNA per TCR library was 3500 ng. From the 5' RACE reads, TCRdb lists one entry per CDR3 protein and no DNA. The table for this sample gives more than 300,000 distinct CDR3 sequences. Of note for this clonotype: Its antigen remains unknown.

The TCR sequence derives from a human donor with ulcerative colitis or Crohn's disease, or a healthy co-twin of an affected twin (not recorded which). The sequenced material came from blood. This chain uses TRBV7-2 with TRBJ1-6. The CDR3: CASSFSLATGRSPLHF.